This record covers a single T cell receptor beta chain. This clone's antigen is unknown. Base-call qualities are not available, and no considerably larger clone is one nucleotide away. This sample was taken from a study of control samples from healthy donors and cancer patients (dated by TCRdb to the early 2020s). Per the germline V gene, SGHDT is the CDR1 and YYEEEE is the CDR2. Trimming at the junction amounts to 2 bases on V and 7 bases on J, and the germline ends lie 7 bases apart. Reading from cysteine to phenylalanine, the CDR3 counts 11 amino acids. Of all the DNA, just the CDR3 is kept, 33 bases in frame from base 1. The library relied on the immunoSEQ multiplex PCR assay. Drawn from immuneACCESS, this table holds only the in-frame rearrangements with V and J called that TCRdb kept. Clones are partly lost; checked studies trace under half to an unresolved V gene and leave the rest unexplained. This sample holds under 150,000 clones; about 91% were observed only once. The ten largest clonotypes hold approximately 3.2% of the sample.

This TCR derives from a man aged 35 to 55 in good health. The chain couples TRBV5-6 to TRBJ2-7; the D gene is not confidently resolved. Sample: blood. CDR3 reads: CASSLLSEQYF. DNA sequence: TGTGCCAGCAGCTTATTGTCAGAGCAGTACTTC.